This is a list of T cell receptor beta chains from one sample in a study of shared clonotypes between healthy human individuals. Produced via immunoSEQ multiplex PCR; TCRdb's table is partial and in-frame only. The sample comprises around 2,000,000 clones, around 96% of which are singletons, and more than 0.9% rests with the top ten. Sequenced: naive CD8+ T cells sorted from blood. These receptors originate from a man aged 18 to 30 in good health. Each CDR3 is given with its conserved first and last residue. D genes are given only for firm matches. The listing skips clone size in some rows; elsewhere it reads once, few, many or a size class.

j_call d_call clone_size v_call cdr3_nt cdr3_aa
TRBJ2-7 - - TRBV28 TGTGCCAGCAGTCCAGGGACCGCCCTGGGCTTC CASSPGTALGF
TRBJ2-5 - - TRBV4-1 TGCGCCAGCAGCCAGCCGGGACAAGGACTGTTCGGGGAGACCCAGTACTTC CASSQPGQGLFGETQYF
TRBJ2-5 TRBD2 - TRBV7-2 TGTGCCAGCAGCTTAGTAGCTAGCGGGAGTGAGACCCAGTACTTC CASSLVASGSETQYF
TRBJ2-7 - - TRBV5-5 TGTGCCAGCAGCTTGTGGAGCGGAGGGAGTTACGAGCAGTACTTC CASSLWSGGSYEQYF
TRBJ2-2 - - TRBV7-9 TGTGCCAGCAGCTTGACCGACACCGGGGAGCTGTTTTTT CASSLTDTGELFF
TRBJ2-2 - - TRBV30 TGTGCCTGGGACCTCACCTCGACGATATGGACCGGGGAGCTGTTTTTT CAWDLTSTIWTGELFF
TRBJ2-2 - - TRBV30 TGTGCCTGGAACACTCCTGGGGGGATACTCGCCGGGGAGCTGTTTTTT CAWNTPGGILAGELFF
TRBJ1-1 - - TRBV5-6 TGTGCCAGCAGCTTTGGAGCGACCGCTGAAGCTTTCTTT CASSFGATAEAFF
TRBJ1-4 - once TRBV4-1 TGCGCCAGCAGCCCTGGACCCTTAATGGAGGAAAAACTGTTTTTT CASSPGPLMEEKLFF
TRBJ2-7 - - TRBV27 TGTGCCAGCAGCCTGGGGACCCCCTACGAGCAGTACTTC CASSLGTPYEQYF
TRBJ2-2 - - TRBV4-1 TGCGCCAGCAGCCAAGAGGGAGACCGGAACACCGGGGAGCTGTTTTTT CASSQEGDRNTGELFF
TRBJ1-6 - - TRBV27 TGTGCCAGCAGTTTAGAGAGGGGGACATTTAATTCACCCCTCCACTTT CASSLERGTFNSPLHF
TRBJ1-5 TRBD1 - TRBV27 TGTGCCAGCAGTTTAGTTTCAGGGGGCAATAATCAGCCCCAGCATTTT CASSLVSGGNNQPQHF
TRBJ2-5 - - TRBV9 TGTGCCAGCAGCGTAGAAGAAGGCAAAGAGACCCAGTACTTC CASSVEEGKETQYF
TRBJ2-3 - - TRBV7-9 TGTGCCAGCAGCTATTGGATCGGGGGAGCCCAAACAGATACGCAGTATTTT CASSYWIGGAQTDTQYF
TRBJ2-1 TRBD2 - TRBV7-9 TGTGCCAGCAGCCCACAGACTAGCGGAGCATACAATGAGCAGTTCTTC CASSPQTSGAYNEQFF
TRBJ2-5 - - TRBV27 TGTGCCAGCAGTTTGCGCCAGGTGAACTTCCAAGAGACCCAGTACTTC CASSLRQVNFQETQYF
TRBJ1-5 TRBD1 - TRBV19 TGTGCCAGTAGTAATTCCCCGGGACAGGTCATCAATCAGCCCCAGCATTTT CASSNSPGQVINQPQHF
TRBJ1-1 - once TRBV18 TGTGCCAGCTCACCTTTGAACACTGAAGCTTTCTTT CASSPLNTEAFF
TRBJ2-3 - - TRBV25-1 TGTGCCAGCAGTCTAGCTTCAGATACGCAGTATTTT CASSLASDTQYF
TRBJ2-7 - - TRBV13 TGTGCCAGCAGACCGGTGCGGCAGACCTACGAGCAGTACTTC CASRPVRQTYEQYF
TRBJ2-7 TRBD2 - TRBV28 TGTGCCAGCAGTTCCCTCCTCCCCTCACTAGCGGGGGTTGCCTACGAGCAGTACTTC CASSSLLPSLAGVAYEQYF
TRBJ2-2 - - TRBV9 TGTGCCAGCAGCGTATTAGCCGGGCAGAGGGGCGGGGAGCTGTTTTTT CASSVLAGQRGGELFF
TRBJ2-3 TRBD1 - TRBV9 TGTGCCAGCAGCGTAGCAGGGGGCGGGGATACGCAGTATTTT CASSVAGGGDTQYF
TRBJ1-1 TRBD1 - TRBV28 TGTGCCAGCAGGCCGACAGGGTGGAACACTGAAGCTTTCTTT CASRPTGWNTEAFF
TRBJ2-7 - - TRBV15 TGTGCCACCAGCAGAGCTTGGACGGCCAAAGACTACGAGCAGTACTTC CATSRAWTAKDYEQYF
TRBJ1-2 - - TRBV27 TGTGCCAGCAGTTTACGGGACGGATTCTATGGCTACACCTTC CASSLRDGFYGYTF
TRBJ2-3 - - TRBV11-3 TGTGCCAGCAGCTTAGATCCGGGCCGGGGTGCAGATACGCAGTATTTT CASSLDPGRGADTQYF
TRBJ1-6 TRBD1 once TRBV14 TGTGCCAGCACCGCGACAGGGTTGAAATCACCCCTCCACTTT CASTATGLKSPLHF
TRBJ2-7 TRBD1 - TRBV10-3 TGTGCCATCAGTGAGACGGGACAGACCTACGAGCAGTACTTC CAISETGQTYEQYF
TRBJ2-7 TRBD1 once TRBV4-1 TGCGCCAGCAGCCAAGATAATTCCGGGACAGGGGGCTACGAGCAGTACTTC CASSQDNSGTGGYEQYF
TRBJ2-7 - - TRBV5-1 TGCGCCAGCAGCCCTAACCGGGACTCCTCCTACGAGCAGTACTTC CASSPNRDSSYEQYF
TRBJ1-1 - - TRBV7-9 TGTGCCAGCAGCTTAGGTCTGACGATCACTGAAGCTTTCTTT CASSLGLTITEAFF
TRBJ2-1 TRBD2 - TRBV6-5 TGTGCCAGCAGCCCAAGCGGGGGTTCGTACAATGAGCAGTTCTTC CASSPSGGSYNEQFF
TRBJ2-2 - - TRBV7-6 TGTGCCAGCAGCTTTTCGATAATTGGCGGGACCGGGGAGCTGTTTTTT CASSFSIIGGTGELFF
TRBJ1-4 - - TRBV7-9 TGTGCCAGCCAGGGCAAAGGGGAAAAACTGTTTTTT CASQGKGEKLFF
TRBJ2-5 - - TRBV9 TGTGCCAGCAGCGTGGCCGGGTCACCCTTTGGAGAGACCCAGTACTTC CASSVAGSPFGETQYF
TRBJ2-6 - - TRBV5-6 TGTGCCAGCAGCTGGCTGGAGGTCTCTGGGGCCAACGTCCTGACTTTC CASSWLEVSGANVLTF
TRBJ2-1 - - TRBV2 TGTGCCAGCAGCAGGACGGTCTACAATGAGCAGTTCTTC CASSRTVYNEQFF
TRBJ2-7 TRBD1 - TRBV9 TGTGCCAGCAGCGTCGGACAGGGGGCTTACGAGCAGTACTTC CASSVGQGAYEQYF
TRBJ2-5 - - TRBV2 TGTGCCAGCAGGGGAACCGTACAAGAGACCCAGTACTTC CASRGTVQETQYF
TRBJ2-1 - - TRBV4-1 TGCGCCAGCAGCCAAGAGTCGGGCCTCCCGTACAATGAGCAGTTCTTC CASSQESGLPYNEQFF
TRBJ2-7 - few TRBV27 TGTGCCAGCAGTTTTTACTTGGACCCATCCTACGAGCAGTACTTC CASSFYLDPSYEQYF
TRBJ1-5 - - TRBV27 TGTGCCAGCAGTCCACATGGGGTCAATCAGCCCCAGCATTTT CASSPHGVNQPQHF
TRBJ1-1 TRBD1 once TRBV5-6 TGTGCCAGCAGCCCCGAGGACAGGGATACTGAAGCTTTCTTT CASSPEDRDTEAFF
TRBJ1-1 TRBD1 - TRBV27 TGTGCCAGCACCCCCCTTACAGGGGGCACTGAAGCTTTCTTT CASTPLTGGTEAFF
TRBJ1-3 - - TRBV13 TGTGCCAGCACCGTGGGGAACTCTGGAAACACCATATATTTT CASTVGNSGNTIYF
TRBJ2-1 - - TRBV9 TGTGCCAGCAGCGTAGTTGGGGCGATGCAGCAGTTCTTC CASSVVGAMQQFF
TRBJ2-7 - - TRBV4-1 TGCGCCAGCAGCCAAGTGCAGGGGACGGTCAACTCCTACGAGCAGTACTTC CASSQVQGTVNSYEQYF
TRBJ2-3 - - TRBV10-2 TGCGCCAGCAGTGAGGGGGATACGCAGTATTTT CASSEGDTQYF
TRBJ2-7 TRBD1 - TRBV7-6 TGTGCCAGCAGCTTAGCGGGACAGGGATCCTACGAGCAGTACTTC CASSLAGQGSYEQYF